This T cell receptor beta chain emerged from a study of metastatic and nonmetastatic thyroid tumors. On the study more broadly: Malignant and benign thyroid patients had repertoires compared in peripheral blood and tumor or nodule tissue.

This clone was observed at least ten times. No antigen is known for it. TCRdb reassembled clones from the PCR reads with MiXCR. In the table there are roughly 25,000 clones, roughly a quarter of which are singletons. Study outcomes and limitations: The study reportedly found significantly higher TCR beta diversity in malignant thyroid tumors than benign nodules, in blood and tumor.

Every patient was untreated before thyroid surgery. V was pared by 0 bases and J by 2 bases, with 14 bases between. The CDR3 totals 17 residues. Germline V CDR1 and CDR2: LNHNV, YYDKDF (reference sequence). Sequences were obtained from tumor tissue. This clonotype was obtained from a male donor with papillary thyroid cancer or a benign thyroid nodule (not recorded which). Some clones in this sample may be carry-over from other donors' samples. The genes are TRBV15 and TRBJ1-3; tentatively, D is TRBD1 (6 bases). CDR3 DNA: TGTGCCACCAGCAGAGATTCGGGACATAGCCCTGGAAACACCATATATTTT. This translates into CATSRDSGHSPGNTIYF.